One sample yielded the 7 T cell receptor beta chains listed below, sequenced in a study of cytomegalovirus exposure and HLA in healthy donors. This PCR relied on a set of 60 Vbeta primers and 13 Jbeta primers. Repertoires were generated with immunoSEQ multiplex PCR, while TCRdb's copy carries only in-frame clones and drops some. The sample contains some 150,000 clones, roughly 63% of which appear only once. Sequenced sample: PBMCs. The receptors were sampled from a woman aged 55-69 years in good health and CMV-seropositive.

This clone showed up just a few times. The chain joins TRBV5-5 to TRBJ1-2, with D possibly TRBD1 on 5 matching bases. V was shortened by 3 bases and J by 5 bases, with 17 bases between the two germline ends. The germline V gene has CDR1 SGHKS and CDR2 YYEKEE (reference sequence). The CDR3 is made up of 15 amino acids. CDR3 region: CASSSSPGWEYGYTF. CDR3 nucleotides: TGTGCCAGCAGCTCGTCGCCAGGGTGGGAATATGGCTACACCTTC. Complete variable domain (other parts from reference TRBV5-5 and TRBJ1-2): DAGVTQSPTHLIKTRGQQVTLRCSPISGHKSVSWYQQVLGQGPQFIFQYYEKEERGRGNFPDRFSARQFPNYSSELNVNALLLGDSALYLCASSSSPGWEYGYTFGSGTRLTVV.

The chain carries TRBV7-2 and TRBJ2-5; D is undetermined. The germline V gene encodes CDR1 SGHTA and CDR2 FQGNSA. V was cut by 2 bases and J by 5 bases, with 6 bases left in between. This CDR3 is built from 12 residues. CDR3 region: CASSLFAETQYF. The CDR3 DNA is TGTGCCAGCAGCTTATTTGCGGAGACCCAGTACTTC.

The CDR3: CASSFLGAGRGGSYEQFF. DNA for the CDR3: TGTGCCAGCAGTTTCTTGGGAGCGGGAAGAGGTGGAAGTTATGAGCAGTTCTTC. The rearrangement uses TRBV28 and TRBJ2-1; the match to TRBD2 covers 7 bases. The CDR3 length is 18 residues. Germline trimming cut 3 bases from V and 8 bases from J; bases unmatched to any gene: 19. Looked up from germline, CDR1 is MDHEN and CDR2 is SYDVKM.

The chain recombines TRBV5-1 with TRBJ1-1; weak D call: TRBD1 (6 bases). Germline CDR1 and CDR2: SGHRS and YFSETQ. The CDR3 runs to 15 residues. V was clipped by 2 bases and J by 1 base, with 12 bases between them. The CDR3: CASSLAGTPNTEAFF. Here the CDR3 DNA reads TGCGCCAGCAGCTTAGCCGGGACACCGAACACTGAAGCTTTCTTT.

This chain joins TRBV5-1 and TRBJ1-1; TRBD1 matches 9 bases. Germline lookup yields CDR1 SGHRS and CDR2 YFSETQ. The CDR3 is 14 amino acids. J was trimmed by 4 bases and V by 5 bases; bases with no gene match: 6. The CDR3 sequence: CASRMGQGGTEAFF. In DNA form, the CDR3 reads TGCGCCAGCAGGATGGGACAGGGCGGCACTGAAGCTTTCTTT.

The gene calls are TRBV5-6 and TRBJ1-5; TRBD1 agrees at 7 bases. The CDR3 is 14 amino acids. Trimming at V came to 4 bases and at J to 5 bases, leaving 6 bases not matched to a gene. CDR1 is SGHDT, CDR2 YYEEEE, per germline. This CDR3 reads CASSPRTGHQPQHF. The CDR3 region has the DNA TGTGCCAGCAGCCCCCGGACAGGACATCAGCCCCAGCATTTT.

The rearrangement links TRBV7-8 to TRBJ1-1; D is possibly TRBD1 (5 bases). From germline, CDR1 is SGHVS and CDR2 FQNEAQ. The V gene lost 6 bases and the J gene lost 8 bases, with 13 bases spanning the gap. This CDR3 region has 12 residues. CDR3 region: CASRTQGLEAFF. In DNA form, the CDR3 reads TGTGCCAGCAGGACCCAGGGCCTGGAAGCTTTCTTT.